The T cell receptor (beta chain) under discussion was sequenced for a study of T cell repertoires in cytomegalovirus infection. In TCRdb, the reads were re-called with MiXCR into one record per CDR3 protein. The data contain 170,000 or so distinct CDR3 sequences, around 14% of them singletons. CDR3 length: 13 amino acids. Germline V gives CDR1 WNHNN, CDR2 SYGVQD (reference sequence). The germline V and J ends were trimmed by 4 bases and 4 bases, with 10 bases remaining between them. Sample: PBMCs. The chain employs TRBV10-1 and TRBJ1-2, with D tentatively TRBD1 (5 bases). The source is a human donor in good health (CMV status not recorded). Some clones in this sample may be carry-over from other donors' samples. The CDR3 nucleotides read TGCGCCAGCAGTGGGGACTCTGGCTATGGCTACACCTTC. Translating it yields CASSGDSGYGYTF.